This TCR beta chain was documented in a study of beta chain features in type 1 diabetes. Every single donor gave one heparinised blood draw, and these averaged around 120 mL. Sorting based on CD45RO/CCR7/CD25/CD127/CD95/CD27 separated CD4+ naive, central memory, regulatory and stem cell-like memory cells. This CDR3 is 15 amino acids long. V was shortened by 5 bases and J by 2 bases, with 15 bases between the two germline ends. Germline CDR1 reads MDHEN; CDR2 reads SYDVKM. Since all of the isolated RNA was reverse transcribed, expressed TCRB transcripts were what got sequenced. The assay was immunoSEQ multiplex PCR, and TCRdb's table has in-frame clones only and misses some. Among about 230,000 clones listed, 9% to 10% were seen once.

The chain couples TRBV28 to TRBJ1-2; D is perhaps TRBD1 (5 bases). The sequencing input was naive CD4+ T cells from blood. This TCR was recovered from a woman between 18 and 29 years old in good health. CDR3 DNA sequence: TGTGCCAGCAGTCGCTATTTGGGGGGGAACTATGGCTACACCTTC. It encodes CASSRYLGGNYGYTF.